A single sample is the source of the 2 T cell receptor beta chains below, sequenced in a study of cytomegalovirus exposure and HLA in healthy donors. In the PCR, 60 Vbeta and 13 Jbeta primers were used. This table comes from immunoSEQ multiplex PCR, and its TCRdb copy is limited to in-frame clones, with some not included. The sample contains fewer than 110,000 clones, 60% to 70% of which appear only once. Sequencing was carried out using PBMCs. Receptor source: a woman between 50 and 59 years old in good health and CMV-seronegative.

Only one count was recorded for this clone. The rearrangement joins TRBV2 to TRBJ2-7; D is unclear. V lost 0 bases, J lost 1 base, and 19 bases lay in between. The CDR3 has 18 amino acids. Germline CDR1 and CDR2: SNHLY and FYNNEI. CDR3 bases: TGTGCCAGCAGTGAAGCGCTTCGGAGAGTTACTAAATCCTACGAGCAGTACTTC. It specifies CASSEALRRVTKSYEQYF.

In nucleotides, the CDR3 is TGTGCCAGCAGCTTCGTTTCCAGGGGGAACTATGGCTACACCTTC. Its protein product is CASSFVSRGNYGYTF. The genes are TRBV5-8 and TRBJ1-2; 7 bases match TRBD1. The V gene's germline CDR1 is SGHTS and CDR2 YDEGEE. The V gene end was trimmed by 2 bases and the J gene end by 2 bases; junction bases not matched to a gene: 6. The length of the CDR3 is 15 residues.